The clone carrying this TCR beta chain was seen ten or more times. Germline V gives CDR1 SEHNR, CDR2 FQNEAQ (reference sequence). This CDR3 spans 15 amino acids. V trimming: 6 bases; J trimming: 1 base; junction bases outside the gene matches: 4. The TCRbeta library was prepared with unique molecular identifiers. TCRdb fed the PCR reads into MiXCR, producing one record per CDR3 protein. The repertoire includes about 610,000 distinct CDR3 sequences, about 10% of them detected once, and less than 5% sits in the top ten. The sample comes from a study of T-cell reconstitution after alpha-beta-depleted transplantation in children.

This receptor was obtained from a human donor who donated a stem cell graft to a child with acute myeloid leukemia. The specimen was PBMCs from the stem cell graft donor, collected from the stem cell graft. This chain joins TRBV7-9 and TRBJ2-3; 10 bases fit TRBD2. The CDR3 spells CASRRGLAGTDTQYF. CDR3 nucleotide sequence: TGTGCCAGCAGAAGAGGACTAGCGGGCACAGATACGCAGTATTTT.